This T cell receptor (beta chain) is from a study of breast tumors, draining lymph nodes, adjacent tissues. CDR1 SGHRS and CDR2 YFSETQ come from the germline V gene. J was trimmed by 2 bases and V by 4 bases; bases with no gene match: 4. The CDR3 contains 15 residues. Each CDR3 protein gets one entry after TCRdb re-called the multiplex PCR reads with MiXCR. The table has about 25,000 distinct CDR3 sequences, approximately 23% seen once; the top ten hold approximately 15%. The sequence came from a female donor with breast cancer. Some clones in this sample may be carry-over from other donors' samples. Material: breast tumor tissue. The chain has TRBV5-1 and TRBJ2-7, with TRBD2 identical over 12 bases. The CDR3: CASSPLAGGPYEQYF. CDR3 sequence (DNA): TGCGCCAGCAGCCCGCTAGCGGGAGGGCCCTACGAGCAGTACTTC.